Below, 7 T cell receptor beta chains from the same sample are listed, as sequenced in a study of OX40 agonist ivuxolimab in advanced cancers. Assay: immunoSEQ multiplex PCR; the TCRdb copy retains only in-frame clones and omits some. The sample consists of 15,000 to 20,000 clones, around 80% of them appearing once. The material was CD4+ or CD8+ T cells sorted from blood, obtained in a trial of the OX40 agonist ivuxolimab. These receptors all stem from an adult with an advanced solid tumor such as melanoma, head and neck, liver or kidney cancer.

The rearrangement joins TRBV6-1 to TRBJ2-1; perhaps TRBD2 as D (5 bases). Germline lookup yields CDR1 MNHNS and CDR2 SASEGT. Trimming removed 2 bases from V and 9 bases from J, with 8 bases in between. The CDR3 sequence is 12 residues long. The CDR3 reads CASSETGVEQFF. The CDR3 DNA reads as TGTGCCAGCAGTGAAACCGGGGTTGAGCAGTTCTTC.

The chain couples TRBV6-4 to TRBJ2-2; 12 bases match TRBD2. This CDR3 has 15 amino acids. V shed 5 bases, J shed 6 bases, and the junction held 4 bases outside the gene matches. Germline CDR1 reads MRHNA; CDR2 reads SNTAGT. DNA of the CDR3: TGTGCCAGCAGTCCGACTAGCGGGAGTCCCGGGGAGCTGTTTTTT. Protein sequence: CASSPTSGSPGELFF.

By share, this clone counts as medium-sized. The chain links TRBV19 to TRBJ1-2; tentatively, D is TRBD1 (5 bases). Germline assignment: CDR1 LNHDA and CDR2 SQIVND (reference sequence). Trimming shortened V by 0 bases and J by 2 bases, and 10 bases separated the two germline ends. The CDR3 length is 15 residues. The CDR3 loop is CASSIDPGQNYGYTF. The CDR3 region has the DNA TGTGCCAGTAGTATAGATCCGGGGCAGAACTATGGCTACACCTTC.

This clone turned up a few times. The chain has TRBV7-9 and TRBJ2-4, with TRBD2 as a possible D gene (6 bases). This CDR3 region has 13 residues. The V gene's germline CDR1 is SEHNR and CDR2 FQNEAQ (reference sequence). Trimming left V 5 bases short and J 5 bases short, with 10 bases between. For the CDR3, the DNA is TGTGCCAGCAGCCCCGCGGGGCAAAACATTCAGTACTTC. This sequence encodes CASSPAGQNIQYF.

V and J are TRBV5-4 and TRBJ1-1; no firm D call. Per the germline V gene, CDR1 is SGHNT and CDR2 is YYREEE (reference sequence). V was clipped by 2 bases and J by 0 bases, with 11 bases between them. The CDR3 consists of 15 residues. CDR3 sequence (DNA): TGTGCCAGCAGCTTCCGCACCCAGTTGAACACTGAAGCTTTCTTT. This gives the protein CASSFRTQLNTEAFF.

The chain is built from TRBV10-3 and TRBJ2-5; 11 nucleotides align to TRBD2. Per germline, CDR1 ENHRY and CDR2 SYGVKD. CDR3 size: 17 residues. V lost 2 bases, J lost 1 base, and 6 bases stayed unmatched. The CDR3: CAISELSTSGVQETQYF. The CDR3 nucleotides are TGTGCCATCAGTGAGCTTTCGACTAGCGGGGTCCAAGAGACCCAGTACTTC.

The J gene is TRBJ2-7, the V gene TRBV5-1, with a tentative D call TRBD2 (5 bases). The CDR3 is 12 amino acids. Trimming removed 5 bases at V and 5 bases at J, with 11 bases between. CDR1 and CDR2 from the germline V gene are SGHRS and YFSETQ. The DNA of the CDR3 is TGCGCCAGCAGTCCCCGGGGTCACGAGCAGTACTTC. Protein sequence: CASSPRGHEQYF.